The clone carrying this TCR beta chain has only a few counts. This sample is part of a study of patients and donors after allogeneic stem cell transplantation. Germline CDR1 and CDR2: SGHDT and YYEEEE. The CDR3 sequence is 17 residues long. V lost 0 bases to trimming and J lost 4 bases; unmatched junction nucleotides: 7. TCRdb reanalysed the RT-PCR reads using MiXCR and keeps one entry per CDR3 protein. The sample carries over 150,000 distinct CDR3 sequences, 41% recorded once. The rearrangement joins TRBV5-6 to TRBJ2-2; 9 bases line up with TRBD2. The sample consisted of blood, either unsorted or a sorted T cell fraction (not recorded which). This clonotype was sampled from a human donor who was either an allogeneic HSCT recipient or a stem cell or donor lymphocyte infusion donor (not recorded which). It is not recorded whose cells these are; they may come from a transplant donor. DNA of the CDR3: TGTGCCAGCAGCTTGGAGCTAGCGGGATCTATCACCGGGGAGCTGTTTTTT. Protein: CASSLELAGSITGELFF.